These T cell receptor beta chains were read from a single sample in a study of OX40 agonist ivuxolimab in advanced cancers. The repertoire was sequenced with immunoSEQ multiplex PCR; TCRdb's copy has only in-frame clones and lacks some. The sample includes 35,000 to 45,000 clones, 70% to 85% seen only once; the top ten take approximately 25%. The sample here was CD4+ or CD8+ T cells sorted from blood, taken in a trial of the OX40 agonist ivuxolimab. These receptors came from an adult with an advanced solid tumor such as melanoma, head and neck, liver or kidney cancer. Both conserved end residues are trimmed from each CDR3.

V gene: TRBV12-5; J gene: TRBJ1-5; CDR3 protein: ASLIGRFNQPQH
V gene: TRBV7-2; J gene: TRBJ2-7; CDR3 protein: ATHAQDRPFFEQY
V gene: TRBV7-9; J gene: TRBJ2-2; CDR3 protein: ASSSTGDQTGELF
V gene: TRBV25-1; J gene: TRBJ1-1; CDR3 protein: ASSDGFGGTEAF
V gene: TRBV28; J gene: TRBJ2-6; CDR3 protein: ASTGGLSGANVLT
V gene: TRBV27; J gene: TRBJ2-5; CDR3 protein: ASSLRGRETQY
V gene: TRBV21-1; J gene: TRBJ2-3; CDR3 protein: ASSRGGCGRGTDTQY
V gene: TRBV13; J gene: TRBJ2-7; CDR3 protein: ASSLPTGAQY
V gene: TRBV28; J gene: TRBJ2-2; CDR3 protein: ASSFSPQVNTGELF
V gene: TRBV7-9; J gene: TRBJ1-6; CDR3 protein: ASSQDGGGSPLH
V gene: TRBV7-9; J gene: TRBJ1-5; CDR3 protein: ASSGQGFGQPQH
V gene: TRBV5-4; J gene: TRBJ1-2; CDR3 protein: ASSESGGSGYGYT
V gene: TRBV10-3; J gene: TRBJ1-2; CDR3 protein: AISESYSYGYT
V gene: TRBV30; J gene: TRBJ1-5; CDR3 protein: AWSPGTGNQPQH
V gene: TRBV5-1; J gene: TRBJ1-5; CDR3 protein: ASSLGQEGNHQPQH
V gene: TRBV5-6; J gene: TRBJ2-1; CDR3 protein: ASSLAGDLGYNEQF
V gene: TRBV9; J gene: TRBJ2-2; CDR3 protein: ASSVNTGELF
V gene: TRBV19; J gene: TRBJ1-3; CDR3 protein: ASSEAALGNTIY
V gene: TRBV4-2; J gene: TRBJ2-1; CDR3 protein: ASSQDQSGTYNEQF
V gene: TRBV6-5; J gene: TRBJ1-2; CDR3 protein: ASSLQRPRDGYT
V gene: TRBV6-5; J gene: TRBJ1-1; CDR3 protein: ASSMTGRTEAF
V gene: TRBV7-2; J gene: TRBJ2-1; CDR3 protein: ASEGGGYNEQF
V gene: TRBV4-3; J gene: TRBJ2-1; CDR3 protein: ASSQVGTEYNEQF
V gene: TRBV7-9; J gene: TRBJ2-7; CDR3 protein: ASSYEPSYEQY
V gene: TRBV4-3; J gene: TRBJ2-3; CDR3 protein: ASSQKVAGGFPSTDTQY
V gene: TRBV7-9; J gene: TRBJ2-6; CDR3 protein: ASSSLWPGTPPGANVLT
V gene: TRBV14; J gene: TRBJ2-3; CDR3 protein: ASRGQGAGDTQY
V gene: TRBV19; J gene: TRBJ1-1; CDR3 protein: ASRVRTGGRTEAF
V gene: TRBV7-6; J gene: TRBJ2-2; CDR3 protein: ASSFRTGQTGELF
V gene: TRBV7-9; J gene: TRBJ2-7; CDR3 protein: ASSSKTKPYEQY
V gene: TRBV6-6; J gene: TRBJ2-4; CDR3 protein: ASSYGNRLENIQY
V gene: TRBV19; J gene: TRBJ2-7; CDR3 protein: ASSIDSRTSYEQY
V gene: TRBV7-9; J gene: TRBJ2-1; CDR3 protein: ASSSSGARDEQF
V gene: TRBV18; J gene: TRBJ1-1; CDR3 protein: ASSLQGASGNTEAF
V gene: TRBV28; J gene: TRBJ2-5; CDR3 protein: ASSPSGRAVETQY
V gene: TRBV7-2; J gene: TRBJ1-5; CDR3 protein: ASSLPGEGNQPQH
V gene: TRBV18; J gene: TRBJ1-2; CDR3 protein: ASSPDGGDYGYT
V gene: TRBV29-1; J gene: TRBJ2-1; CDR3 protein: SVPGTSAYNEQF
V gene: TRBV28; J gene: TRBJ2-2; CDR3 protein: ASSVLGITGELF
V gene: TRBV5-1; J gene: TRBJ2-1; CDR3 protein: ASSSLLSSGGENEQF
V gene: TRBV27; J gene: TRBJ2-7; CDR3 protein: ASSPSTGLSYEQY
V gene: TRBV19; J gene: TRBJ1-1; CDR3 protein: ASSLSWGTEAF
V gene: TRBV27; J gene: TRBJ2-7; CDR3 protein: ASSISGTLPYEQY
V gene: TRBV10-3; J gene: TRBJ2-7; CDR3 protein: AISESETGSNYEQY
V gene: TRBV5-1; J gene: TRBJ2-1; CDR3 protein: ASSYSGGSYNEQF
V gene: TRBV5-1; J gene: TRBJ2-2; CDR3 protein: ASISTGDTGELF
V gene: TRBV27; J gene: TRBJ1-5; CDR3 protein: ASSLQGAGYQPQH
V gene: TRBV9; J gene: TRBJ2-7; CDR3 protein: ASSSRDRGYEQY
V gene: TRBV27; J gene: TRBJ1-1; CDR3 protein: ASIRNTEAF
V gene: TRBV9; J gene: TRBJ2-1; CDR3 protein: ASSVFERGGLSEQF
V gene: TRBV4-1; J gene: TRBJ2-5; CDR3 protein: ASSQNLLQRQGGETQY
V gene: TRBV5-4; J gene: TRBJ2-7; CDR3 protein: ASSPDGGPYEQY
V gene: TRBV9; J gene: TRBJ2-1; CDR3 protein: ASSATNNEQF
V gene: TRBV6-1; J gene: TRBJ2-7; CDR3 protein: ASTLRDMLWVY
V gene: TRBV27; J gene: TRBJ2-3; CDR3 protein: ASSPLFGGGGDTQY